This T cell receptor beta chain was identified in a study of cytomegalovirus exposure and HLA in healthy donors. Use of 60 Vbeta and 13 Jbeta primers characterized the PCR. The table came from immunoSEQ multiplex PCR; TCRdb's copy has only in-frame clones and leaves some out. The sample consists of more than 150,000 clones, about four fifths of them appearing once. Whole-study results and caveats: Immune exposure data for these donors was limited to CMV serostatus. TCR beta V- and J-gene trimming was later associated with a missense DCLRE1C variant.

CDR1 is SGHTA and CDR2 is FQGNSA in the germline V gene. The V and J ends lost 4 bases and 5 bases, in that order; junction bases with no gene match: 6. The length of the CDR3 is 14 residues. This clone occurred a few times. Antigen: not known. This sequence was found in a man aged 40-49 years in good health and CMV-seronegative. The specimen was PBMCs. The gene calls are TRBV7-2 and TRBJ2-7; 9 nucleotides agree with TRBD2. The CDR3 loop reads CASSSGTSLNEQYF. CDR3 coding DNA: TGTGCCAGCAGCTCGGGGACTAGCTTGAACGAGCAGTACTTC.